This TCR beta chain is from a study of blood T cells in healthy people across ages. Study-level results: Versus aged donors, long-lived donors had higher diversity and more naive CD4+ cells. The recorded TCR beta diversity per million T cells decreased in a roughly linear manner with age.

In germline, CDR1 is LNHNV, CDR2 YYDKDF (reference sequence). Trimming removed 0 bases from V and 3 bases from J, with 9 bases in between. The CDR3 consists of 14 residues. Those donating, healthy Caucasian individuals from Russia, were aged about 6 to 95. At least 5 micrograms of total RNA were extracted per sample. Worth noting for this clonotype: Its cognate antigen is unknown.

It was with a sample-barcoded 5' primer and a J-beta primer mix that a second PCR of roughly 6 to 12 cycles was run. One entry per CDR3 protein, called by TCRdb with MiXCR from the 5' RACE reads. Of 1.5 million to 2 million distinct CDR3 sequences in the sample, approximately 50% were seen once. Sequencing was performed on blood. The sequence came from a woman aged 40 to 49 in good health. This chain links TRBV15 with TRBJ2-7; no clear D. The CDR3 is CATSRESDHYEQYF. The CDR3 DNA reads as TGTGCCACCAGCAGAGAATCCGACCACTACGAGCAGTACTTC.